This record covers a single T cell receptor beta chain. The CDR3 end shows no conserved phenylalanine or tryptophan, and so a read error is likely. The DNA is omitted, as the CDR3 cannot be located on it reliably, and the CDR3 follows TCRdb's listing. These data come from a study of blood T cell repertoires in COVID-19. Per the original data handling: The assay estimated nucleated cells by amplifying reference gene primers. Data came from immunoSEQ multiplex PCR; TCRdb stores just in-frame clones and leaves some out. The V and J calls and clone size are taken from that table; D and trimming were inferred from the DNA. Of some 320,000 clones detected, approximately 88% appear once; the ten largest clones hold 5.5% to 8%. The CDR3 contains 9 residues when both ends are counted.

Sequencing input: peripheral blood. This receptor was obtained from a woman in her twenties or thirties who had recovered from COVID-19. The rearrangement uses TRBV1 and TRBJ1-4; the table gives TRBD1 as D, unverified against the DNA. TRBV1 is a recognized pseudogene. The CDR3 is CTSRAWTES.